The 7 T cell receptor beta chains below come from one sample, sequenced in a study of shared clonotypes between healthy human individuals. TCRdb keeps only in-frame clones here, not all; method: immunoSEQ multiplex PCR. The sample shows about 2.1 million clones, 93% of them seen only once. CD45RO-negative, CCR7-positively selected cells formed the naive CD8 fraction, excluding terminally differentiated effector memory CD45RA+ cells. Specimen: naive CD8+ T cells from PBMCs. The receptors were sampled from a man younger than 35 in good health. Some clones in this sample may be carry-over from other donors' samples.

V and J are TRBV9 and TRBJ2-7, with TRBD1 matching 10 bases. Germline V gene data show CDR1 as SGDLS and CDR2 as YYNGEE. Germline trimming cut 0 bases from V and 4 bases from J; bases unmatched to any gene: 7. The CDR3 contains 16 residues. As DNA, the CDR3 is TGTGCCAGCAGCGTAGCTATGGACAGGGGGGGTTACGAGCAGTACTTC. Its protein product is CASSVAMDRGGYEQYF. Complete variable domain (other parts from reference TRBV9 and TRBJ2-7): DSGVTQTPKHLITATGQRVTLRCSPRSGDLSVYWYQQSLDQGLQFLIQYYNGEERAKGNILERFSAQQFPDLHSELNLSSLELGDSALYFCASSVAMDRGGYEQYFGPGTRLTVT.

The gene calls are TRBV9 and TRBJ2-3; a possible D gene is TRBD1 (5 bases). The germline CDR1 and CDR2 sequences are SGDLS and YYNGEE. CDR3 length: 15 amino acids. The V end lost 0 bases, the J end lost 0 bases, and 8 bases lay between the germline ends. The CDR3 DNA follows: TGTGCCAGCAGCGTAGAACAGGCAAGCACAGATACGCAGTATTTT. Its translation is CASSVEQASTDTQYF.

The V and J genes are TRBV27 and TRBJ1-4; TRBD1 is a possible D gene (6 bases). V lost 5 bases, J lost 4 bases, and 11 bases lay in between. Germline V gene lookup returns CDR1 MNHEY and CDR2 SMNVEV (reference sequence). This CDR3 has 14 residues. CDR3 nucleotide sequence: TGTGCCAGCAGTCCGGGACAACTTAATGAAAAACTGTTTTTT. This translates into CASSPGQLNEKLFF.

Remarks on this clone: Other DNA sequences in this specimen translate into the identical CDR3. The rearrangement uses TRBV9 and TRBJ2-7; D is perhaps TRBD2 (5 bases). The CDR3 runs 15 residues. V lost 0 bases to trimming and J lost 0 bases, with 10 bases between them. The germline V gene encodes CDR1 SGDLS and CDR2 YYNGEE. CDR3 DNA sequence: TGTGCCAGCAGCGTAGGAGGGCCAAGCTCCTACGAGCAGTACTTC. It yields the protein CASSVGGPSSYEQYF.

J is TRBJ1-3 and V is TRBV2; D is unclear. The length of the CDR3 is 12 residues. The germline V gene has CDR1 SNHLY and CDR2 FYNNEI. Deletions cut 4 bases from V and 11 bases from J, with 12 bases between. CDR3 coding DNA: TGTGCCAGCAGTGGCCCCCCGGCCCCCATATATTTT. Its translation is CASSGPPAPIYF.

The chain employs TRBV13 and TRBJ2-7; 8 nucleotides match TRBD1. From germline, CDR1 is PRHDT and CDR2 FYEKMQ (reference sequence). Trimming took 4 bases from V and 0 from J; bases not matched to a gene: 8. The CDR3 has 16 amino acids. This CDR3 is CASSSGQGPYSYEQYF. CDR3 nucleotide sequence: TGTGCCAGCAGCTCAGGACAGGGACCGTACTCCTACGAGCAGTACTTC.

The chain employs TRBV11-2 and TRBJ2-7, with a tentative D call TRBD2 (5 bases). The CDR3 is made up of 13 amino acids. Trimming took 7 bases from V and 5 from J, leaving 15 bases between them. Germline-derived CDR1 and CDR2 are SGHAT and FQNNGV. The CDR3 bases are TGTGCCAGCATAGATCGGCAGGAGGACGAGCAGTACTTC. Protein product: CASIDRQEDEQYF.